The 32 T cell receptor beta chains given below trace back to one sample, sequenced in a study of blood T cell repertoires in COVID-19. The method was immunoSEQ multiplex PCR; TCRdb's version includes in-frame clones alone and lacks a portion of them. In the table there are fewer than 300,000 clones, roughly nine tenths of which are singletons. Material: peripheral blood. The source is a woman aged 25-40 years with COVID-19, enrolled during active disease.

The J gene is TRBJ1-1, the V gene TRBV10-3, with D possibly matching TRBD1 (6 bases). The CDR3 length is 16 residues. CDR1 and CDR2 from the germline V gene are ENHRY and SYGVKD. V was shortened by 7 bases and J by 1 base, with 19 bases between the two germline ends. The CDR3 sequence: CAITLGRGSQNTEAFF. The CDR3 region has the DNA TGTGCCATCACCCTGGGTAGGGGGTCCCAGAACACTGAAGCTTTCTTT.

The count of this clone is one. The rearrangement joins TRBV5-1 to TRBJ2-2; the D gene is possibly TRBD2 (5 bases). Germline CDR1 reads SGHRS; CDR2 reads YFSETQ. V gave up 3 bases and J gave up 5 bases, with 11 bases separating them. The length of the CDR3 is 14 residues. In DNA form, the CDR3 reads TGCGCCAGCAGCTCGGAGGTGGGGACCGGGGAGCTGTTTTTT. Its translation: CASSSEVGTGELFF.

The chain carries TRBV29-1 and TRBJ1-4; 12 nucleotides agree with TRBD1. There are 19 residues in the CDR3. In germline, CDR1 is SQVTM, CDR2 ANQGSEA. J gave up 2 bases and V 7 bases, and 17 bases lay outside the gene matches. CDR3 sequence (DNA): TGCAGCGCTCCCACACGACCGGGACAGGGGGCTTTCACTAATGAAAAACTGTTTTTT. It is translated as CSAPTRPGQGAFTNEKLFF.

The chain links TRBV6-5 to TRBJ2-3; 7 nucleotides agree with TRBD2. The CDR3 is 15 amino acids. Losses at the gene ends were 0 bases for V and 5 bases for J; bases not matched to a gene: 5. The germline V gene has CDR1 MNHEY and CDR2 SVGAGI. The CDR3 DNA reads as TGTGCCAGCAGTTACTCGGGAGGGTTTGAAGATACGCAGTATTTT. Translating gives CASSYSGGFEDTQYF.

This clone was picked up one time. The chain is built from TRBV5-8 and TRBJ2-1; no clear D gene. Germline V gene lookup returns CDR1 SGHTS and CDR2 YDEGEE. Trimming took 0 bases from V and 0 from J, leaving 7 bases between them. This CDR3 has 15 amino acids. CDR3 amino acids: CASSLGASSYNEQFF. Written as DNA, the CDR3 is TGTGCCAGCAGCTTGGGAGCGAGCTCCTACAATGAGCAGTTCTTC.

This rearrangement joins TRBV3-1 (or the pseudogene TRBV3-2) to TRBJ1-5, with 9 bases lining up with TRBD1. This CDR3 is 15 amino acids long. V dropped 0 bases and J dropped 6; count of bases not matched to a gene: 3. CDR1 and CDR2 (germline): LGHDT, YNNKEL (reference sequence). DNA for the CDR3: TGTGCCAGCAGCCAAGATGGGACAGGGACTCAGCCCCAGCATTTT. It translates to CASSQDGTGTQPQHF.

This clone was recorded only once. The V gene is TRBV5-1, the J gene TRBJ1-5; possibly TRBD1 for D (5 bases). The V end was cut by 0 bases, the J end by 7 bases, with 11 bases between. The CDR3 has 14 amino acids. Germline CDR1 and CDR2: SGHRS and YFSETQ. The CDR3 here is CASSLDSGQQPQHF. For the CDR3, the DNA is TGCGCCAGCAGCTTGGACTCAGGGCAGCAGCCCCAGCATTTT.

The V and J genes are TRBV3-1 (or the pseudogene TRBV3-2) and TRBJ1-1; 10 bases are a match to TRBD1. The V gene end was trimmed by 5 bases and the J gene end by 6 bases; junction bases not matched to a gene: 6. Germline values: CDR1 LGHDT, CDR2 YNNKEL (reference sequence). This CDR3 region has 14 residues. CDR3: CASSRQGALSEAFF. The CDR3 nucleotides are TGTGCCAGCAGCAGACAGGGGGCGCTCTCTGAAGCTTTCTTT.

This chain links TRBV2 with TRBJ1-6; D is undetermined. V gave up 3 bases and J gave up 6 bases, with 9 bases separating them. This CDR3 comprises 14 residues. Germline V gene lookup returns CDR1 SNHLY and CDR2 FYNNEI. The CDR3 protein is CASSEARGNSPLHF. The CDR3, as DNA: TGTGCCAGCAGTGAGGCCCGGGGTAATTCACCCCTCCACTTT.

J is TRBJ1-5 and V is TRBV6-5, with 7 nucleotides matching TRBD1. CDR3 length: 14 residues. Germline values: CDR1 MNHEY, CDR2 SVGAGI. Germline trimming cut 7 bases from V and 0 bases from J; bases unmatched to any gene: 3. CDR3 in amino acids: CASTWDSSNQPQHF. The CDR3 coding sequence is TGTGCCAGCACCTGGGACAGTAGCAATCAGCCCCAGCATTTT.

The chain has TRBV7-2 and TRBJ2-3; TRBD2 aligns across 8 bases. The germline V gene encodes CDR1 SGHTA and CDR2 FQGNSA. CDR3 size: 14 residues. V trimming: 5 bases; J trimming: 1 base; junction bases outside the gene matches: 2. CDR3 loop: CASSQTSGTDTQYF. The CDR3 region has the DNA TGTGCCAGCAGCCAGACTAGCGGCACAGATACGCAGTATTTT.

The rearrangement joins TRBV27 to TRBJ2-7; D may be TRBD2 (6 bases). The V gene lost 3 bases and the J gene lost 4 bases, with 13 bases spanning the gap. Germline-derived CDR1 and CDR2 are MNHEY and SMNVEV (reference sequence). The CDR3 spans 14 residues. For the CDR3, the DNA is TGTGCCAGCAGTTTTTTTTTGGGGGGTTACGAGCAGTACTTC. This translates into CASSFFLGGYEQYF.

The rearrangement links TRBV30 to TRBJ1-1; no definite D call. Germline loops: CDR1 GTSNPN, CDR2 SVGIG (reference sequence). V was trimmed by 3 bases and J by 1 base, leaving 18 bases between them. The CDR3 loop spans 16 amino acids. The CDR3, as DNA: TGTGCCTGGAGAGACGGCGGCCAACGGGGGAACACTGAAGCTTTCTTT. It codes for CAWRDGGQRGNTEAFF. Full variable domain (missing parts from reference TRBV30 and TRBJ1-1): SQTIHQWPATLVQPVGSPLSLECTVEGTSNPNLYWYRQAAGRGLQLLFYSVGIGQISSEVPQNLSASRPQDRQFILSSKKLLLSDSGFYLCAWRDGGQRGNTEAFFGQGTRLTVV.

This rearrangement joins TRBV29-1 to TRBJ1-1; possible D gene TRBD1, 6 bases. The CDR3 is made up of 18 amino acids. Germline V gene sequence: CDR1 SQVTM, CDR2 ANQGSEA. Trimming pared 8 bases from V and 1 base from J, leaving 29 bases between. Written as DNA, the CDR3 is TGCAGCATTAGGGGGGGGACAAGTCTCCCTCCAACGAACACTGAAGCTTTCTTT. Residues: CSIRGGTSLPPTNTEAFF.

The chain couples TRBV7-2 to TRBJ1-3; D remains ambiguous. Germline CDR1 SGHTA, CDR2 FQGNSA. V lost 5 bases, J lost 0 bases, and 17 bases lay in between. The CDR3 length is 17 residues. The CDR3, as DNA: TGTGCCAGCAGCCGTTCGTTCCCCTGGAGCTCTGGAAACACCATATATTTT. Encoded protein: CASSRSFPWSSGNTIYF.

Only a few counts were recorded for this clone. The CDR3 protein is CASSLGTGDTGELFF. CDR3 nucleotides: TGTGCCAGCAGCCTAGGGACAGGGGACACCGGGGAGCTGTTTTTT. The gene calls are TRBV11-2 and TRBJ2-2; 10 bases line up with TRBD1. This CDR3 is 15 amino acids long. CDR1 is SGHAT and CDR2 is FQNNGV in the germline V gene. Unmatched junction bases numbered 3, after V lost 5 bases and J lost 3 bases.

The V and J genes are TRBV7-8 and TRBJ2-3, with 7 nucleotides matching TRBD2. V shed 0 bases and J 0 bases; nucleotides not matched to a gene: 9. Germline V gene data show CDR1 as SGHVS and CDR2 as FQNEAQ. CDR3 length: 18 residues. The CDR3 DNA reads TGTGCCAGCAGCTTAGCGGAGGGGAGGGAACCTAGCACAGATACGCAGTATTTT. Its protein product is CASSLAEGREPSTDTQYF.

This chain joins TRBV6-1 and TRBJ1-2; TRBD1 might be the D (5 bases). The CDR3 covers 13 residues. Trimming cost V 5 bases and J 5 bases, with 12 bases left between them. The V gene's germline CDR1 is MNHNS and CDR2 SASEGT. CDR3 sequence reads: CASSLYGGYGYTF. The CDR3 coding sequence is TGTGCCAGCAGTCTCTACGGGGGGTATGGCTACACCTTC.

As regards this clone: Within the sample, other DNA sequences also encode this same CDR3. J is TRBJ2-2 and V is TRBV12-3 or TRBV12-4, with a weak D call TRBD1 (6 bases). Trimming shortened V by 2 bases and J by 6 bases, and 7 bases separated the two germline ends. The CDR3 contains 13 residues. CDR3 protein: CASSLSGAGELFF. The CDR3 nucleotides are TGTGCCAGCAGTTTATCAGGGGCCGGGGAGCTGTTTTTT.

The CDR3 DNA reads as TGTGCCAGCAGCCCCGGTCCCTACAATGAGCAGTTCTTC. Translation gives CASSPGPYNEQFF. This sequence joins TRBV11-2 and TRBJ2-1, with D hard to call. Germline-derived CDR1 and CDR2 are SGHAT and FQNNGV. Trimming took off 5 bases at V and 2 bases at J, with 7 bases between the two ends. This CDR3 has 13 residues.

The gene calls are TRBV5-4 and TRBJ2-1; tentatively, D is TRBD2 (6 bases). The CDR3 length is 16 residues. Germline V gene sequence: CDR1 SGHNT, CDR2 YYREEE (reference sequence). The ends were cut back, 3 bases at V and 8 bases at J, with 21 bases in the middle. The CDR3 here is CASSSGLSILVDEQFF. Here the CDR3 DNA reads TGTGCCAGCAGCTCGGGACTGTCAATTTTGGTGGATGAGCAGTTCTTC. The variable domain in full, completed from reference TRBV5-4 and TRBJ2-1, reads ETGVTQSPTHLIKTRGQQVTLRCSSQSGHNTVSWYQQALGQGPQFIFQYYREEENGRGNFPPRFSGLQFPNYSSELNVNALELDDSALYLCASSSGLSILVDEQFFGPGTRLTVL.

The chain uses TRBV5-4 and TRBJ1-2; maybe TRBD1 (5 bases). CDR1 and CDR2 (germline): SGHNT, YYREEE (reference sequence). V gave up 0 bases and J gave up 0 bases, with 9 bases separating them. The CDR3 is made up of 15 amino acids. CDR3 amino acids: CASSLGGETNYGYTF. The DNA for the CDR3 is TGTGCCAGCAGCTTGGGGGGGGAAACTAACTATGGCTACACCTTC. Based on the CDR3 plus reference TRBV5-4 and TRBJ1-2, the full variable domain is ETGVTQSPTHLIKTRGQQVTLRCSSQSGHNTVSWYQQALGQGPQFIFQYYREEENGRGNFPPRFSGLQFPNYSSELNVNALELDDSALYLCASSLGGETNYGYTFGSGTRLTVV.

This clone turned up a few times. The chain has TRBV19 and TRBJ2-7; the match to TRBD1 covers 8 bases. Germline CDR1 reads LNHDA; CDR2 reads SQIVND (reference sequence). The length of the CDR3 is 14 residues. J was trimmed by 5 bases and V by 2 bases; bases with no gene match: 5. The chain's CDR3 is CASSIRTGSNEQYF. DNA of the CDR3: TGTGCCAGTAGTATAAGGACAGGGAGCAACGAGCAGTACTTC.

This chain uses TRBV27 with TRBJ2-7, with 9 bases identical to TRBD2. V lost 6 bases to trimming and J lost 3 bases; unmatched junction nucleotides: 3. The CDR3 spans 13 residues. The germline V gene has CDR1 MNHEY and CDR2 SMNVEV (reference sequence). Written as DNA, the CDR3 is TGTGCCAGCAGATCTAGCGGGAACTACGAGCAGTACTTC. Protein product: CASRSSGNYEQYF.

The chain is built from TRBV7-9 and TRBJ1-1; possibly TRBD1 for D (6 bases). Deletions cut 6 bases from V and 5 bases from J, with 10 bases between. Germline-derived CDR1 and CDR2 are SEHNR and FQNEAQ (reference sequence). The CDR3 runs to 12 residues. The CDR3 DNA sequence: TGTGCCAGCAGGCGGACAGTTACTGAAGCTTTCTTT. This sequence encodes CASRRTVTEAFF.

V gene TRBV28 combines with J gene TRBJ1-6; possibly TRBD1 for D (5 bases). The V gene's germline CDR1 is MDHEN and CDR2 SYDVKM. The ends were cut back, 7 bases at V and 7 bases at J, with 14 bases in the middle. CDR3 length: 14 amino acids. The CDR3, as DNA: TGTGCCAGCATCTTAGGGGTTTCAAATTCACCCCTCCACTTT. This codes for CASILGVSNSPLHF. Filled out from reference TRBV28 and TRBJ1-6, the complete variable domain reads DVKVTQSSRYLVKRTGEKVFLECVQDMDHENMFWYRQDPGLGLRLIYFSYDVKMKEKGDIPEGYSVSREKKERFSLILESASTNQTSMYLCASILGVSNSPLHFGNGTRLTVT.

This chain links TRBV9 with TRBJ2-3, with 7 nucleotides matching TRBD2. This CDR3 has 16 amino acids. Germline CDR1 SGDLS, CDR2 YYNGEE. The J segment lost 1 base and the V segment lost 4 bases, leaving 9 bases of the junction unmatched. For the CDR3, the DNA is TGTGCCAGCAGCCCCATCGGGGGGTTTGGCACAGATACGCAGTATTTT. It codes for CASSPIGGFGTDTQYF. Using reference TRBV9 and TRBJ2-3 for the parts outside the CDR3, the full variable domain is DSGVTQTPKHLITATGQRVTLRCSPRSGDLSVYWYQQSLDQGLQFLIQYYNGEERAKGNILERFSAQQFPDLHSELNLSSLELGDSALYFCASSPIGGFGTDTQYFGPGTRLTVL.

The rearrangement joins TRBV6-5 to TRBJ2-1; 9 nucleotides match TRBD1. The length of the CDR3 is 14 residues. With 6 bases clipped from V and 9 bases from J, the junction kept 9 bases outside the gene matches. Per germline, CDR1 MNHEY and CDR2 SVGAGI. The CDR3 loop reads CASSFRTGVGEQFF. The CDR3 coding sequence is TGTGCCAGCAGCTTTCGGACAGGGGTAGGTGAGCAGTTCTTC.

CDR3 nucleotides: TGCGCCAGCAGCTACAACCCTGAGGCTGAAGCTTTCTTT. Translation gives CASSYNPEAEAFF. V and J are TRBV5-1 and TRBJ1-1; D remains unclear. This CDR3 comprises 13 residues. V lost 3 bases to trimming and J lost 6 bases, with 12 bases between them. CDR1 and CDR2 from the germline V gene are SGHRS and YFSETQ.

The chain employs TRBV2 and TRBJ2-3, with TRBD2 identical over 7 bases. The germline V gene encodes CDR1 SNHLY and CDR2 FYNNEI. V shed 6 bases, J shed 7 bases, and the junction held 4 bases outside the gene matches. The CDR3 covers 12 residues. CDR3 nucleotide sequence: TGTGCCAGCAGCGGGGAGGGAAATACGCAGTATTTT. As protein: CASSGEGNTQYF.

CDR3 sequence reads: CASSPSLDDQPQHF. CDR3 nucleotides: TGTGCCAGCAGCCCTTCGTTAGATGATCAGCCCCAGCATTTT. The J gene is TRBJ1-5, the V gene TRBV11-2; D is ambiguous. The CDR3 consists of 14 residues. Germline V CDR1 and CDR2: SGHAT, FQNNGV. Trimming shortened V by 5 bases and J by 5 bases, and 13 bases separated the two germline ends.

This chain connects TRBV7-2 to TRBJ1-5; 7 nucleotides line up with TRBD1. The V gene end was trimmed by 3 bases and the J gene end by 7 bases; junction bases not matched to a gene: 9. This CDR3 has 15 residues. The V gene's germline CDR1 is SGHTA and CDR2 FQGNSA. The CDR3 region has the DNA TGTGCCAGCAGCTTCCAAGGGGGCGATAACCAGCCCCAGCATTTT. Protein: CASSFQGGDNQPQHF. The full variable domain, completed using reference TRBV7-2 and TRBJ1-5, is GAGVSQSPSNKVTEKGKDVELRCDPISGHTALYWYRQSLGQGLEFLIYFQGNSAPDKSGLPSDRFSAERTGGSVSTLTIQRTQQEDSAVYLCASSFQGGDNQPQHFGDGTRLSIL.